This T cell receptor (beta chain) was documented in a study of early T cells in non-severe SARS-CoV-2 infection. In the study overall: The chains were unpaired, and the sequenced material was bulk RNA from unsorted whole blood.

General observations from the study: VDJdb-based annotation leaned toward anti-spike CD8 responses and missed private and CD4 specificities.

Comment on this clonotype: Its antigen is currently unknown.

This CDR3 is built from 13 residues. Germline CDR1 reads SGHAT; CDR2 reads FQDESV (reference sequence). Trimming shortened V by 1 base and J by 6 bases, and 9 bases separated the two germline ends. Individually, cDNA molecules had unique molecular identifiers attached to them. A single record per CDR3 protein comes from TCRdb applying MiXCR to the 5' RACE reads. This sample yields about 39,000 distinct CDR3 sequences, of which 4.5% to 7% are seen a single time; 4% to 5.5% belongs to the top ten. This rearrangement joins TRBV11-1 to TRBJ1-2; D ambiguous. This specimen consisted of whole blood, obtained at baseline. The clonotype comes from an adult who was a healthcare worker with PCR-confirmed SARS-CoV-2 infection or an uninfected control (not recorded which). The CDR3 sequence: CASSLGYSHGYTF. The CDR3 coding sequence is TGTGCCAGCAGCTTAGGATATAGCCATGGCTACACCTTC.